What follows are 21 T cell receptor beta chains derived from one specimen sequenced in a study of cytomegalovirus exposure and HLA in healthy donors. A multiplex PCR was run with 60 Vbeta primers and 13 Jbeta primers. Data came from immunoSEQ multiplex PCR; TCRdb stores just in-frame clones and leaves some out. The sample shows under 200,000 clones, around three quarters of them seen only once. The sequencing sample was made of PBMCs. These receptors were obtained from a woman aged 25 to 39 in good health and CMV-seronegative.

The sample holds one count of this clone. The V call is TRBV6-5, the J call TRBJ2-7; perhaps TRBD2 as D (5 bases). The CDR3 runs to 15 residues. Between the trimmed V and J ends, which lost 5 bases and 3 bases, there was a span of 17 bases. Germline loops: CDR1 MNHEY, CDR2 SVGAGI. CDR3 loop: CASSPFRTGSYEQYF. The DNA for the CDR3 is TGTGCCAGCAGTCCATTCAGGACGGGAAGCTACGAGCAGTACTTC.

CDR3 nucleotide sequence: TGTGCCAGCAGTCCTGGGGGAACGGGAGGGTCCTACGAGCAGTACTTC. This codes for CASSPGGTGGSYEQYF. The V and J genes are TRBV5-4 and TRBJ2-7, with 8 bases aligning to TRBD2. V was clipped by 5 bases and J by 1 base; unmatched bases: 11. CDR3 length: 16 residues. Germline CDR1 is SGHNT and CDR2 is YYREEE (reference sequence).

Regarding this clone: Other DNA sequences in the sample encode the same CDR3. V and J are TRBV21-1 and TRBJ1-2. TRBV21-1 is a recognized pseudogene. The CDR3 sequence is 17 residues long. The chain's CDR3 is CASSKEIRPGGLGGYTF. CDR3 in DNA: TGTGCCAGCAGCAAGGAAATTAGGCCGGGCGGGTTAGGCGGCTACACCTTC.

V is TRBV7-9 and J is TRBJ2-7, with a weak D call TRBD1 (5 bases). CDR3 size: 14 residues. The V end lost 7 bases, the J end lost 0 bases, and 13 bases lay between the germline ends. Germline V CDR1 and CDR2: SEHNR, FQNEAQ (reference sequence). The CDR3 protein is CASTIGVRSYEQYF. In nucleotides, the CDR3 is TGTGCCAGCACTATAGGGGTTCGCTCCTACGAGCAGTACTTC.

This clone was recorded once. Here the CDR3 reads CASSPAPGGNQPQHF. The CDR3 nucleotides are TGTGCCAGCTCACCCGCCCCAGGGGGGAATCAGCCCCAGCATTTT. The gene calls are TRBV18 and TRBJ1-5, with 7 bases that match TRBD1. Looked up from germline, CDR1 is KGHSH and CDR2 is LQKENI. The CDR3 consists of 15 residues. The V segment lost 3 bases and the J segment 4 bases; nucleotides outside the gene matches: 6.

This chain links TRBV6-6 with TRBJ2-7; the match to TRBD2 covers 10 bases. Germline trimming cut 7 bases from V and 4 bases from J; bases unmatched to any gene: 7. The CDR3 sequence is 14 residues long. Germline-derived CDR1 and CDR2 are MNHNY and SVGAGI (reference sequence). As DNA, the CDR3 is TGTGCCAGCAATCTAGCGGGAGTGGCATACGAGCAGTACTTC. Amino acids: CASNLAGVAYEQYF.

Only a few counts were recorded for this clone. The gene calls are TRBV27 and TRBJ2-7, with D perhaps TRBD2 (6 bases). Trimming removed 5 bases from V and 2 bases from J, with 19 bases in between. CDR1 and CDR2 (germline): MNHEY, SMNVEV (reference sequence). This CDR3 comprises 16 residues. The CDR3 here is CASSPGVGTETYEQYF. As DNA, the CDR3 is TGTGCCAGCAGTCCGGGGGTGGGGACTGAGACCTACGAGCAGTACTTC.

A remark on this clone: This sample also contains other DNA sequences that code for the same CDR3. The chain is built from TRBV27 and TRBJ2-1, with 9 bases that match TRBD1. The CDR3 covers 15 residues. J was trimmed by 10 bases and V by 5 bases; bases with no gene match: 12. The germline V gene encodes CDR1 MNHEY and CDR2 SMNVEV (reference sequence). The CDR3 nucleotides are TGTGCCAGCAGTCCCCAGGGACAGGGTCTGGGGGAGCAGTTCTTC. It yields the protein CASSPQGQGLGEQFF.

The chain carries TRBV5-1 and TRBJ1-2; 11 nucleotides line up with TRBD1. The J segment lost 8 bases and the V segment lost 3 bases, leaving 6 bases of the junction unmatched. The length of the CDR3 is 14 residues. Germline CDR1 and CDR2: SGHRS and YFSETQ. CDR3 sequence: CASSSGQGAYGYTF. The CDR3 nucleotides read TGCGCCAGCAGCTCCGGACAGGGGGCTTACGGCTACACCTTC.

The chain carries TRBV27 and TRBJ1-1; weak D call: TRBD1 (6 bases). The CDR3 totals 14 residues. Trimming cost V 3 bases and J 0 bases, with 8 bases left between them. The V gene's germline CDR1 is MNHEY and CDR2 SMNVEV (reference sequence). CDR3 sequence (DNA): TGTGCCAGCAGTTTGGACAGTTTGAACACTGAAGCTTTCTTT. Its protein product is CASSLDSLNTEAFF.

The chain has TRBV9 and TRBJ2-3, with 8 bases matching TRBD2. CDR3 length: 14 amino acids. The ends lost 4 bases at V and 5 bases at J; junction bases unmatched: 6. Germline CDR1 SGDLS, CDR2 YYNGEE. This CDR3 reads CASSFGGGLDTQYF. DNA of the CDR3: TGTGCCAGCAGCTTCGGGGGGGGTTTAGATACGCAGTATTTT.

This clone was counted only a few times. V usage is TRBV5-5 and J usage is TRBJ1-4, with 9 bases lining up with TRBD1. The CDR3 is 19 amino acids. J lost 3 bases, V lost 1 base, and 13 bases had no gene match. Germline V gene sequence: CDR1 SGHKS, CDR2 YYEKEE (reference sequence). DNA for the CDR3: TGTGCCAGCAGCTTGTTTTCGCTTTACAGGGGGCGATCTAATGAAAAACTGTTTTTT. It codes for CASSLFSLYRGRSNEKLFF.

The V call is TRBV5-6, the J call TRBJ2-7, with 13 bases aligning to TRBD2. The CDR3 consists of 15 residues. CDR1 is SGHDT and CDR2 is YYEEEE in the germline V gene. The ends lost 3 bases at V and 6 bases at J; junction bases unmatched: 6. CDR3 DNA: TGTGCCAGCAGCTCCCGACTAGCGGGAGGCGGCGAGCAGTACTTC. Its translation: CASSSRLAGGGEQYF.

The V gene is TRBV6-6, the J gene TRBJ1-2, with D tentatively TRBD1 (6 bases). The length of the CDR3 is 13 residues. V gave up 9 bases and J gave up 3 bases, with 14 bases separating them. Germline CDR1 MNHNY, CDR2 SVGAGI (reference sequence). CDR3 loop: CASWISGDYGYTF. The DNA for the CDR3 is TGTGCCAGTTGGATCTCAGGGGACTATGGCTACACCTTC.

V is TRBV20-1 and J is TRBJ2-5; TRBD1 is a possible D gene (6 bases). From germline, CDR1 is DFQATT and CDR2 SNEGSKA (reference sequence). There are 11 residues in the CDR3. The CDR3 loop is CSAQGHETQYF. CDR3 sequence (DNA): TGCAGCGCTCAGGGGCACGAGACCCAGTACTTC.

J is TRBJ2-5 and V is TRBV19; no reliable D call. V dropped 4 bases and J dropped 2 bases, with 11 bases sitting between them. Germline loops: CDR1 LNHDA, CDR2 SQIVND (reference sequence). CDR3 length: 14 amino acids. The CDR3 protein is CASSTPRRQETQYF. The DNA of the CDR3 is TGTGCCAGTAGTACCCCCCGCAGGCAAGAGACCCAGTACTTC.

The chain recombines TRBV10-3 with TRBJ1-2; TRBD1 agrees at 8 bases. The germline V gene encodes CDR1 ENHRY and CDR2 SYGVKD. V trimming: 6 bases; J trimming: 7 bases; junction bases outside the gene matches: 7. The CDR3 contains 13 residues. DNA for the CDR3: TGTGCCATCAGAGTGGACAGGGATGTTGGCTACACCTTC. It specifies CAIRVDRDVGYTF.

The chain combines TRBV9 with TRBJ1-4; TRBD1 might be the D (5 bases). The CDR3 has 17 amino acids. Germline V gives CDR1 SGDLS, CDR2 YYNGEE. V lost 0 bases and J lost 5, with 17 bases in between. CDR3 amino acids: CASSVGPGGAHNEKLFF. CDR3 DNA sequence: TGTGCCAGCAGCGTAGGCCCAGGCGGGGCCCACAATGAAAAACTGTTTTTT.

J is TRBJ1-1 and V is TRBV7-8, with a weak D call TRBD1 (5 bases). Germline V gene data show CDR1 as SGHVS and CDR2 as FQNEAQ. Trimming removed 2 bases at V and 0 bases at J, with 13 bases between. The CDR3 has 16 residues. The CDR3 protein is CASSLLSGNMNTEAFF. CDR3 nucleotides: TGTGCCAGCAGCTTACTCTCAGGGAACATGAACACTGAAGCTTTCTTT.

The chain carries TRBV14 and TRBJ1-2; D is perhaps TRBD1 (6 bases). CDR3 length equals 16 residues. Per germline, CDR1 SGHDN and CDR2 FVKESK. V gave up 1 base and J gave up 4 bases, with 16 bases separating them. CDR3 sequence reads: CASSQGGTTGLYGYTF. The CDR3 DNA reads TGTGCCAGCAGCCAAGGAGGTACGACAGGCCTCTATGGCTACACCTTC. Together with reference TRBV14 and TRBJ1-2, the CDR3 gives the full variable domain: EAGVTQFPSHSVIEKGQTVTLRCDPISGHDNLYWYRRVMGKEIKFLLHFVKESKQDESGMPNNRFLAERTGGTYSTLKVQPAELEDSGVYFCASSQGGTTGLYGYTFGSGTRLTVV.

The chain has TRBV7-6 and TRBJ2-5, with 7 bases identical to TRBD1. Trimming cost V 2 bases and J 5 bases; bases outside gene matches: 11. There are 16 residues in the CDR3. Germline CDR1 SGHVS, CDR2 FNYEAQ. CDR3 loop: CASSLRGPSRRETQYF. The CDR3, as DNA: TGTGCCAGCAGCTTAAGGGGGCCCTCCCGAAGGGAGACCCAGTACTTC.